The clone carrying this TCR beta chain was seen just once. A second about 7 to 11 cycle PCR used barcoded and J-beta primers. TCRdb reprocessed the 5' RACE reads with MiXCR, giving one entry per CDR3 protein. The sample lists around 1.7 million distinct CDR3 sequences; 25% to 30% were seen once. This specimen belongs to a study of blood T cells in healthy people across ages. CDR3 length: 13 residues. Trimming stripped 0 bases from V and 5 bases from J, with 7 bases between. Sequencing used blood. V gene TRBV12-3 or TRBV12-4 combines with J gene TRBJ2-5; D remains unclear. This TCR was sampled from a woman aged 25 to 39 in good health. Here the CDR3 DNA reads TGTGCCAGCAGTTTAGCGATCGGGGAGACCCAGTACTTC. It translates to CASSLAIGETQYF.